These 27 T cell receptor beta chains share one sample of origin, sequenced in a study of T cells after yellow fever vaccination. TCRdb recomputed calls from the 5' RACE reads with MiXCR, one row per CDR3 protein. The table includes hundreds of thousands of distinct CDR3 sequences, around 3.9% detected once. The sequenced sample was PBMCs, obtained on the day of the yellow fever booster vaccination. The receptors here all came from a young man who received the YFV17D yellow fever vaccine.

At least ten counts were recorded for this clonotype. The chain uses TRBV5-1 and TRBJ2-3; possibly TRBD2 for D (5 bases). V gave up 0 bases and J gave up 3 bases, with 11 bases separating them. Germline V lookup: CDR1 SGHRS, CDR2 YFSETQ. The CDR3 is made up of 15 amino acids. CDR3 region: CASSLAPTRTDTQYF. The CDR3 DNA reads TGCGCCAGCAGCTTGGCCCCTACTAGAACAGATACGCAGTATTTT. Looking up the rest from reference TRBV5-1 and TRBJ2-3 gives the full variable domain: KAGVTQTPRYLIKTRGQQVTLSCSPISGHRSVSWYQQTPGQGLQFLFEYFSETQRNKGNFPGRFSGRQFSNSRSEMNVSTLELGDSALYLCASSLAPTRTDTQYFGPGTRLTVL.

The chain employs TRBV18 and TRBJ2-7; 7 bases fit TRBD1. In germline, CDR1 is KGHSH, CDR2 LQKENI. V shed 2 bases, J shed 2 bases, and the junction held 9 bases outside the gene matches. The CDR3 length is 16 residues. CDR3 in amino acids: CASSPGDRVGTYEQYF. The CDR3 nucleotides read TGTGCCAGCTCACCAGGCGACAGGGTGGGAACCTACGAGCAGTACTTC.

At least ten counts were recorded for this clonotype. The chain combines TRBV18 with TRBJ1-1; D is unclear. The CDR3 runs to 14 residues. Germline loops: CDR1 KGHSH, CDR2 LQKENI. Trimming stripped 2 bases from V and 0 bases from J, with 7 bases between. The CDR3: CASSPSGMNTEAFF. The CDR3 bases are TGTGCCAGCTCACCAAGCGGAATGAACACTGAAGCTTTCTTT.

This clonotype was seen ten or more times. The V gene is TRBV29-1, the J gene TRBJ1-1; perhaps TRBD1 as D (5 bases). The V gene lost 7 bases and the J gene lost 3 bases, with 18 bases spanning the gap. There are 14 residues in the CDR3. Germline V lookup: CDR1 SQVTM, CDR2 ANQGSEA. The CDR3 DNA follows: TGCAGCGCTATAATCGGGGCAGGTTACACTGAAGCTTTCTTT. Its translation: CSAIIGAGYTEAFF.

This clonotype has a count of ten or more. J is TRBJ2-5 and V is TRBV7-8; the match to TRBD2 covers 8 bases. The trim removed 7 bases at V and 4 bases at J, leaving 14 bases unmatched. The CDR3 contains 16 residues. Germline V gives CDR1 SGHVS, CDR2 FQNEAQ. In DNA, the CDR3 is TGTGCCAGCACACCCTCGACTAGCGCCCGAGGAGAGACCCAGTACTTC. Encoded protein: CASTPSTSARGETQYF.

This chain uses TRBV4-2 with TRBJ2-3; perhaps TRBD2 as D (7 bases). V lost 4 bases, J lost 4 bases, and 18 bases lay in between. Germline CDR1 and CDR2: LGHNA and YNFKEQ. The CDR3 consists of 16 residues. This CDR3 reads CASSPSAGAGPDTQYF. CDR3 DNA sequence: TGTGCCAGCAGCCCTTCGGCGGGGGCTGGCCCAGATACGCAGTATTTT.

Many counts were recorded for this clonotype. The chain links TRBV29-1 to TRBJ2-7; 9 bases agree with TRBD1. Germline V gene sequence: CDR1 SQVTM, CDR2 ANQGSEA. This CDR3 has 13 amino acids. J was trimmed by 3 bases and V by 6 bases; bases with no gene match: 6. CDR3 DNA: TGCAGCGTCCGTAGGACAGGGGACTACGAGCAGTACTTC. Translation: CSVRRTGDYEQYF.

This chain uses TRBV7-9 with TRBJ1-5, with no clear D. V was cut by 3 bases and J by 2 bases, with 5 bases left in between. The CDR3 runs to 13 residues. Looked up from germline, CDR1 is SEHNR and CDR2 is FQNEAQ (reference sequence). This chain's CDR3 is CASSFPGNQPQHF. The CDR3 bases are TGTGCCAGCAGCTTCCCGGGCAATCAGCCCCAGCATTTT.

This clonotype was counted at least ten times. The chain links TRBV9 to TRBJ2-3, with TRBD1 matching over 8 bases. V lost 0 bases, J lost 0 bases, and 3 bases stayed unmatched. This CDR3 is built from 16 residues. Germline values: CDR1 SGDLS, CDR2 YYNGEE. The CDR3 protein is CASSVGTGGSTDTQYF. CDR3 coding DNA: TGTGCCAGCAGCGTAGGAACAGGGGGGAGCACAGATACGCAGTATTTT. Filled out from reference TRBV9 and TRBJ2-3, the complete variable domain reads DSGVTQTPKHLITATGQRVTLRCSPRSGDLSVYWYQQSLDQGLQFLIQYYNGEERAKGNILERFSAQQFPDLHSELNLSSLELGDSALYFCASSVGTGGSTDTQYFGPGTRLTVL.

This clonotype was seen at least ten times. V is TRBV7-2 and J is TRBJ2-3; D is unresolved. CDR3 size: 12 residues. V was trimmed by 5 bases and J by 4 bases, leaving 7 bases between them. Germline lookup yields CDR1 SGHTA and CDR2 FQGNSA. The CDR3: CASSRTPDTQYF. The CDR3 nucleotides read TGTGCCAGCAGCCGGACGCCAGATACGCAGTATTTT.

V usage is TRBV15 and J usage is TRBJ2-1, with TRBD2 matching 13 bases. V trimming: 2 bases; J trimming: 0 bases; junction bases outside the gene matches: 10. Germline V gene data show CDR1 as LNHNV and CDR2 as YYDKDF (reference sequence). There are 20 residues in the CDR3. The CDR3 here is CATSRQGLAGALSSYNEQFF. The CDR3 nucleotides read TGTGCCACCAGCAGACAAGGACTAGCGGGGGCCCTGAGCTCCTACAATGAGCAGTTCTTC.

This clonotype was recorded a few times. The chain links TRBV5-1 to TRBJ1-1; D is unresolved. Germline CDR1 reads SGHRS; CDR2 reads YFSETQ. V was shortened by 0 bases and J by 4 bases, with 13 bases between the two germline ends. This CDR3 contains 15 residues. The CDR3: CASSLVSANPTEAFF. CDR3 nucleotide sequence: TGCGCCAGCAGCTTGGTGTCAGCCAACCCCACTGAAGCTTTCTTT.

This clonotype occurred many times. This chain connects TRBV20-1 to TRBJ1-2; D is unresolved. The CDR3 spans 12 residues. The germline gives CDR1 DFQATT, CDR2 SNEGSKA (reference sequence). This CDR3 reads CTPTEANYGYTF. CDR3 in DNA: TGCACTCCAACGGAGGCGAACTATGGCTACACCTTC.

This clonotype was seen ten or more times. The V and J genes are TRBV4-1 and TRBJ2-6; the D is unclear. The germline V gene has CDR1 MGHRA and CDR2 YSYEKL. This CDR3 has 14 amino acids. V lost 1 base, J lost 10 bases, and 11 bases lay in between. The chain's CDR3 is CASSQVVSFNVLTF. The CDR3 DNA is TGCGCCAGCAGCCAAGTTGTGTCCTTTAACGTCCTGACTTTC.

This clonotype was counted only a few times. J is TRBJ1-1 and V is TRBV12-3 or TRBV12-4; D remains unclear. The CDR3 loop spans 14 amino acids. With 2 bases removed from V and 5 bases from J, the gap between germline ends came to 12 bases. The CDR3 region is CASSLMGTVTEAFF. As DNA, the CDR3 is TGTGCCAGCAGTTTAATGGGTACCGTTACTGAAGCTTTCTTT.

The chain joins TRBV4-1 to TRBJ1-4; D is unclear. The CDR3 spans 17 residues. V was cut by 0 bases and J by 6 bases, with 17 bases left in between. The V gene's germline CDR1 is MGHRA and CDR2 YSYEKL. The CDR3 DNA is TGCGCCAGCAGCCAAGAGCCCGGGCTCCTAGACTATGAAAAACTGTTTTTT. This codes for CASSQEPGLLDYEKLFF.

This clonotype was seen more than once but under ten times. The J gene is TRBJ1-1, the V gene TRBV7-3; no reliable D call. This CDR3 is 13 amino acids long. Trimming removed 4 bases from V and 0 bases from J, with 6 bases in between. Germline V gives CDR1 SGHTA, CDR2 FQGTGA. The CDR3 loop is CASSSHLNTEAFF. In DNA, the CDR3 is TGTGCCAGCAGCTCACATTTGAACACTGAAGCTTTCTTT.

This clonotype was observed a few times. The chain is built from TRBV9 and TRBJ2-6; D remains unclear. CDR3 length: 16 amino acids. Germline CDR1 reads SGDLS; CDR2 reads YYNGEE. V was clipped by 3 bases and J by 0 bases, with 10 bases between them. CDR3: CASSAALSSGANVLTF. In DNA, the CDR3 is TGTGCCAGCAGCGCAGCATTAAGCTCTGGGGCCAACGTCCTGACTTTC. The full variable domain, completed using reference TRBV9 and TRBJ2-6, is DSGVTQTPKHLITATGQRVTLRCSPRSGDLSVYWYQQSLDQGLQFLIQYYNGEERAKGNILERFSAQQFPDLHSELNLSSLELGDSALYFCASSAALSSGANVLTFGAGSRLTVL.

The chain has TRBV6-2 or TRBV6-3 and TRBJ2-3, with D unclear. Deletions cut 4 bases from V and 6 bases from J, with 8 bases between. The germline V gene encodes CDR1 MNHEY and CDR2 SVGEGT. This CDR3 comprises 12 residues. Written as DNA, the CDR3 is TGTGCCAGCAGTTCCCAGGCCGATACGCAGTATTTT. It is translated as CASSSQADTQYF.

This clonotype came up many times. The chain joins TRBV4-1 to TRBJ2-5; D remains ambiguous. V was shortened by 0 bases and J by 2 bases, with 4 bases between the two germline ends. The CDR3 totals 13 residues. From germline, CDR1 is MGHRA and CDR2 YSYEKL. The CDR3 here is CASSQDTQETQYF. DNA of the CDR3: TGCGCCAGCAGCCAAGATACTCAAGAGACCCAGTACTTC.

The rearrangement joins TRBV4-1 to TRBJ2-6, with D possibly TRBD1 on 6 matching bases. The CDR3 extends over 16 amino acids. The V and J ends lost 7 bases and 0 bases respectively, with 13 bases between them. The germline V gene encodes CDR1 MGHRA and CDR2 YSYEKL. CDR3 in amino acids: CASKLGQSSGANVLTF. The CDR3, as DNA: TGCGCCAGCAAACTAGGACAGTCCTCTGGGGCCAACGTCCTGACTTTC.

In this sample, this clonotype turned up many times. Compared with germline, one end of the junction differs, possibly owing to a read error. The chain recombines TRBV12-3 or TRBV12-4 with TRBJ2-3, with 10 bases identical to TRBD2. The CDR3 has 14 amino acids. The CDR3 nucleotides read TGTGCCAGCAGGTTAGCGGGGGGCCTAGATACGCAGTATTTT. This gives the protein CASRLAGGLDTQYF.

This sequence joins TRBV7-3 and TRBJ1-1; 8 nucleotides agree with TRBD1. The length of the CDR3 is 16 residues. Trimming removed 6 bases from V and 0 bases from J; junction bases left unmatched: 9. Germline V gene sequence: CDR1 SGHTA, CDR2 FQGTGA. CDR3 amino acids: CASRMTGAGMNTEAFF. The CDR3 DNA reads TGTGCCAGCAGGATGACAGGGGCAGGCATGAACACTGAAGCTTTCTTT.

This clonotype showed up just a few times. The genes are TRBV7-2 and TRBJ2-5; TRBD2 matches 9 bases. The germline V gene has CDR1 SGHTA and CDR2 FQGNSA. Trimming cost V 5 bases and J 7 bases; bases outside gene matches: 23. The CDR3 is 19 residues long. Here the CDR3 reads CASSPSVRGLAGLLRTQYF. Written as DNA, the CDR3 is TGTGCCAGCAGCCCAAGCGTCCGGGGTCTAGCGGGGTTGCTCAGGACCCAGTACTTC.

This clonotype was picked up a small number of times. J is TRBJ2-3 and V is TRBV7-9; maybe TRBD2 (7 bases). Trimming pared 6 bases from V and 1 base from J, leaving 11 bases between. CDR3 length: 14 amino acids. CDR1 SEHNR and CDR2 FQNEAQ come from the germline V gene (reference sequence). CDR3 sequence: CASSKGGGTDTQYF. The CDR3, as DNA: TGTGCCAGCAGTAAGGGGGGGGGCACAGATACGCAGTATTTT.

The rearrangement joins TRBV12-3 or TRBV12-4 to TRBJ1-5; no definite D call. This CDR3 region has 15 residues. The germline V and J ends were trimmed by 1 base and 6 bases, with 13 bases remaining between them. This CDR3 is CASSLGGTLGQPQHF. CDR3 coding DNA: TGTGCCAGCAGTTTAGGGGGTACCCTGGGTCAGCCCCAGCATTTT.

This clonotype has a count of ten or more. The chain combines TRBV5-1 with TRBJ2-1, with 10 bases identical to TRBD2. With 2 bases clipped from V and 2 bases from J, the junction kept 4 bases outside the gene matches. Germline-derived CDR1 and CDR2 are SGHRS and YFSETQ. The CDR3 length is 16 residues. CDR3 bases: TGCGCCAGCAGCTTAGGCCTAGCGGGGGCCTACAATGAGCAGTTCTTC. Its protein product is CASSLGLAGAYNEQFF.